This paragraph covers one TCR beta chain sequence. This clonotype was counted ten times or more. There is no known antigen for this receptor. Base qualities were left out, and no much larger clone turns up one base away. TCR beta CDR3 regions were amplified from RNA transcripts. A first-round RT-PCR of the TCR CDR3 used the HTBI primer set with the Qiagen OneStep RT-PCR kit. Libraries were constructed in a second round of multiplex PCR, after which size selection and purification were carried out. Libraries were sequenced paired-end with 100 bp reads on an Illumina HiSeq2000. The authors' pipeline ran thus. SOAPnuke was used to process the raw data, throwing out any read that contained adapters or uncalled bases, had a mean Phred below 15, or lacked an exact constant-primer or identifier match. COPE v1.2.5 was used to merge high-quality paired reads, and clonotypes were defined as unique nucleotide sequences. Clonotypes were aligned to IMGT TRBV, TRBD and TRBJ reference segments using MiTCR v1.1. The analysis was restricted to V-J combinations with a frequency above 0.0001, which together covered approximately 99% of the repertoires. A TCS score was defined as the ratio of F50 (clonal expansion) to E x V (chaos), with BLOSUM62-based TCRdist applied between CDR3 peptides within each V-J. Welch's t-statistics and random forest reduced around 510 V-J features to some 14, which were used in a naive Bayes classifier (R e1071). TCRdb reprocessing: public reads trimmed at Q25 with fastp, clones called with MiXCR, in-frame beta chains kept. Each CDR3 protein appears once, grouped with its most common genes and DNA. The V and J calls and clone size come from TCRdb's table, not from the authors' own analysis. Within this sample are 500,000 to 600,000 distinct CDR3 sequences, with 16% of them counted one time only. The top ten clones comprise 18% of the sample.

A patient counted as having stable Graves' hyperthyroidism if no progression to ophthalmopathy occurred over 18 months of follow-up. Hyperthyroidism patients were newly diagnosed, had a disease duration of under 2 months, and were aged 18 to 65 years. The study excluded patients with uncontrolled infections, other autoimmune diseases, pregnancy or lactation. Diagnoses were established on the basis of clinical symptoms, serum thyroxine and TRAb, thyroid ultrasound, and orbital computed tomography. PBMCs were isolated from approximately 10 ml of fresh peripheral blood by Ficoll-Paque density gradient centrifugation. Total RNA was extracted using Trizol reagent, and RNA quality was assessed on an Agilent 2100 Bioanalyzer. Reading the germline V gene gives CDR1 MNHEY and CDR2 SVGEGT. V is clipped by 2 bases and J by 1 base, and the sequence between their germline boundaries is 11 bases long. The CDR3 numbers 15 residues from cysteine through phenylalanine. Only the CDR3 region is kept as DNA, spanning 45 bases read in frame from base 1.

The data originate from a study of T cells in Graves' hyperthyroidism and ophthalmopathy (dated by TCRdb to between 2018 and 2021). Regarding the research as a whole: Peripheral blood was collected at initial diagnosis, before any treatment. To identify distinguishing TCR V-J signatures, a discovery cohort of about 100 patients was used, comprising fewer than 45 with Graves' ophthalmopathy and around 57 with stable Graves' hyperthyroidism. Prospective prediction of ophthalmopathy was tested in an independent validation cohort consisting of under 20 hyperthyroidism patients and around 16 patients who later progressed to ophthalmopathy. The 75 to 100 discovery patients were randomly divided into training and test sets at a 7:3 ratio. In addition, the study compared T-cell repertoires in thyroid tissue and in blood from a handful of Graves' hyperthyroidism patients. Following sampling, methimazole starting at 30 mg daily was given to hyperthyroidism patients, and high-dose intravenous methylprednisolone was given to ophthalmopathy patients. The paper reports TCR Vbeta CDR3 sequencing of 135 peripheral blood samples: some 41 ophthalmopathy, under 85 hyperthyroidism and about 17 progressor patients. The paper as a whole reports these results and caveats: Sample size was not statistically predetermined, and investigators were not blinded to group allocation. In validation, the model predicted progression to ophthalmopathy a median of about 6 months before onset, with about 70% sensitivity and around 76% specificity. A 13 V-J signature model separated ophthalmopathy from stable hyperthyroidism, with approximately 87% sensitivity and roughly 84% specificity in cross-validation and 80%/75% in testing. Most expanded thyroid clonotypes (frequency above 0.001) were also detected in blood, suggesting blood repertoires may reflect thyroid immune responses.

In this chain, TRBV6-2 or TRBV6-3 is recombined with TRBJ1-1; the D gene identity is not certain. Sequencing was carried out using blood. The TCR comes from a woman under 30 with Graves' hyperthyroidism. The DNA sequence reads TGTGCCAGCAGTTACCATAATACGAAGAACACTGAAGCTTTCTTT. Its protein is CASSYHNTKNTEAFF.